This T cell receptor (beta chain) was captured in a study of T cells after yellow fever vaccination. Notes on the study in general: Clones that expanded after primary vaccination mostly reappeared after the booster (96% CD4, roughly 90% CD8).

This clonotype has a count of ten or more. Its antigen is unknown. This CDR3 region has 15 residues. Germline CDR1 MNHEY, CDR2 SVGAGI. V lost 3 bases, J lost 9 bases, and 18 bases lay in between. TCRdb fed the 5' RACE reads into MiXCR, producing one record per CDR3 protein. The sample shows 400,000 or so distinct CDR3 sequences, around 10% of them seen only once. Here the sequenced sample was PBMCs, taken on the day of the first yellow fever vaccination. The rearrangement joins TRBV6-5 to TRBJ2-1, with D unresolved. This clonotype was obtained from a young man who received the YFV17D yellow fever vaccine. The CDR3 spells CASSYSTSNFGEQFF. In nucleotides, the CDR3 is TGTGCCAGCAGTTATTCGACCAGTAACTTCGGTGAGCAGTTCTTC.